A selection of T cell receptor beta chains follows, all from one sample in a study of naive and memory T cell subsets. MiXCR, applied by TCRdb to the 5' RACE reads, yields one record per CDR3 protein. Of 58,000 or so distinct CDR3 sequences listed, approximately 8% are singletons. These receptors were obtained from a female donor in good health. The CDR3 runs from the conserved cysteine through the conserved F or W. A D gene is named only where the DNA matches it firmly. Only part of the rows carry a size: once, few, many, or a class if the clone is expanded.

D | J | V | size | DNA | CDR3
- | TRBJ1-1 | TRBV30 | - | TGTGCCTGGAGCCGGGGGCAGCAGAACACTGAAGCTTTCTTT | CAWSRGQQNTEAFF
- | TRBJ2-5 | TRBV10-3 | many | TGTGCCATCAGTGAGCGGGGCGCAGAAGAGACCCAGTACTTC | CAISERGAEETQYF
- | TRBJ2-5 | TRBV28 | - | TGTGCCAGCAGTCTTAATTACCAAGAGACCCAGTACTTC | CASSLNYQETQYF
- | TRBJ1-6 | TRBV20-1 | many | TGCAGTGGAGCCTCCTATAATTCACCCCTCCACTTT | CSGASYNSPLHF
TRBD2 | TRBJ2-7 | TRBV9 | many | TGTGCCAGCAGCGTAGCTGGAGTAGCGGGGTTGTACGAGCAGTACTTC | CASSVAGVAGLYEQYF
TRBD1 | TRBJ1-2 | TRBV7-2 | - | TGTGCCACCGGGTCGGGACAGAGATATGGCTACACCTTC | CATGSGQRYGYTF
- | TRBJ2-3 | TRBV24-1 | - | TGTGCCACCAGTGATTTCACCGGGGGGCCAATAGATACGCAGTATTTT | CATSDFTGGPIDTQYF
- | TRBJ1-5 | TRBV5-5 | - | TGTGCCAGCAGCCGAGATATGCGTCAGCCCCAGCATTTT | CASSRDMRQPQHF
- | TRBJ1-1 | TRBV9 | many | TGTGCCAGCAGCGAGGCCCCGAGGAGCACTGAAGCTTTCTTT | CASSEAPRSTEAFF
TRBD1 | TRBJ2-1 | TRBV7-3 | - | TGTGCCAGCAGCTTAAGGGGACAGGGTGGCAATGAGCAGTTCTTC | CASSLRGQGGNEQFF
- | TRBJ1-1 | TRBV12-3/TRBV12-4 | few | TGTGCCAGCAGTTTGCGGGAGAACACTGAAGCTTTCTTT | CASSLRENTEAFF
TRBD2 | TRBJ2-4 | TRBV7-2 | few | TGTGCCAGCAGCTTAAATAGTAGCGGGGGTCAGTACTTC | CASSLNSSGGQYF
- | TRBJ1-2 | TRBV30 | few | TGTGCCTGGGGGGCCCAAGTTCGGGATGGCTACACCTTC | CAWGAQVRDGYTF
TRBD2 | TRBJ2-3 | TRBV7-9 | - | TGTGCCAGCAGCCAACGACTAGCGGGGAGCACAGATACGCAGTATTTT | CASSQRLAGSTDTQYF
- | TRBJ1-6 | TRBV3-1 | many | TGTGCCAGCAGCGGACGGTCCGGCTGGTCACCCCTCCACTTT | CASSGRSGWSPLHF
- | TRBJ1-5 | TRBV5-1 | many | TGCGCCAGCTCCGCGTATAGCAATCAGCCCCAGCATTTT | CASSAYSNQPQHF
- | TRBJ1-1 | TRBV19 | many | TGTGCCAGTAGTATGATGAGGATGAACACTGAAGCTTTCTTT | CASSMMRMNTEAFF
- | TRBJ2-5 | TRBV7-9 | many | TGTGCCAGCAGTTTCGGCCTCGGGGAGACCCAGTACTTC | CASSFGLGETQYF
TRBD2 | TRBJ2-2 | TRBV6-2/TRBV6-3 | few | TGTGCCAGCAGTTACTTGCGGGGGGACACCGGGGAGCTGTTTTTT | CASSYLRGDTGELFF
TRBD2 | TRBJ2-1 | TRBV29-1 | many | TGCAGCGTTGCGACTCGCGCGGGGGGAGGTGAGCAGTTCTTC | CSVATRAGGGEQFF
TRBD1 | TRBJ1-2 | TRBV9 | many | TGTGCCAGCAGCGTAGAGGGACAGGTGTCATATGGCTACACCTTC | CASSVEGQVSYGYTF
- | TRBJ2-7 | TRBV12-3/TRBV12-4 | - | TGTGCCAGCAGTTCCCTTGGGGAGCAGTACTTC | CASSSLGEQYF
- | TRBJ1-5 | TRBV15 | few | TGTGCCACCAGCAGATCTCGGGGGCAGCCCCAGCATTTT | CATSRSRGQPQHF
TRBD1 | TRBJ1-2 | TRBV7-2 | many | TGTGCCAGCAGCTTCCAGACAGGGGGCACATATGGCTACACCTTC | CASSFQTGGTYGYTF
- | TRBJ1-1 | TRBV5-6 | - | TGTGCCAGCAGCCGACTCTCGACAGGCCCGAACACTGAAGCTTTCTTT | CASSRLSTGPNTEAFF
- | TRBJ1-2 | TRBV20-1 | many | TGCAGTGCTCTCGAGGCTAACTATGGCTACACCTTC | CSALEANYGYTF
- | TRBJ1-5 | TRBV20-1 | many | TGCAGTGCTGCGAATACCTATAGCAATCAGCCCCAGCATTTT | CSAANTYSNQPQHF
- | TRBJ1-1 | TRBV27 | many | TGTGCCAGCAGGGGGATTCGGGCCGTCGCACCTGAAGCTTTCTTT | CASRGIRAVAPEAFF
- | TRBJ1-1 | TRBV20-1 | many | TGCAGTGCCTCGATGGGGGCGATGAACACTGAAGCTTTCTTT | CSASMGAMNTEAFF
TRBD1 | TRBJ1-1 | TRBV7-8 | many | TGTGCCAGCAGCTTATGGGGGACAGTTGAAGCTTTCTTT | CASSLWGTVEAFF
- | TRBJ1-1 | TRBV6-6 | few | TGTGCCAGCGGCCGCATGAACACTGAAGCTTTCTTT | CASGRMNTEAFF
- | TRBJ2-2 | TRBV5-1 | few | TGCGCCAGCACCCAGACGGGTCCCGGGGAGCTGTTTTTT | CASTQTGPGELFF
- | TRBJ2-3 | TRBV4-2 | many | TGTGCCAGTCATCCCGGGACTTCCGGAGATACGCAGTATTTT | CASHPGTSGDTQYF
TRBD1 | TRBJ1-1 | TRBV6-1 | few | TGTGCCAGCAGTGATGCCGGGACAGGGGGTACTGAAGCTTTCTTT | CASSDAGTGGTEAFF
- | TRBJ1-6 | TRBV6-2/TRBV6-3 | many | TGTGCCAGCAGTGTGGCGGGGGGACGACCCCTCCACTTT | CASSVAGGRPLHF
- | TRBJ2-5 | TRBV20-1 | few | TGCAGTGCTCTACAGGGCCCGGAGACCCAGTACTTC | CSALQGPETQYF
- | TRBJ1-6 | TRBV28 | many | TGTGCCAGCACCCTGCGGGGTCTCCTTAATAATTCACCCCTCCACTTT | CASTLRGLLNNSPLHF
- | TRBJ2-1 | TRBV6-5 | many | TGTGCCAGCAGTTCTAAAACAGGGCCCCCCTACAATGAGCAGTTCTTC | CASSSKTGPPYNEQFF
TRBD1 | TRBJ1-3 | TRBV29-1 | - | TGCAGCGTAAGACAGGGGAGCTCTGGAAACACCATATATTTT | CSVRQGSSGNTIYF
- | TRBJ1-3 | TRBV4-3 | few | TGCGCCAGCAGCCCCACGCCGGGACGAGTAATATATTTT | CASSPTPGRVIYF
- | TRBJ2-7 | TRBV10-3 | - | TGTGCCATCAGTCGGGAGACGGAGAGTTACGAGCAGTACTTC | CAISRETESYEQYF
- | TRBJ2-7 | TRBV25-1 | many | TGTGCCAGCAGTGGGGACACCTCCTACGAGCAGTACTTC | CASSGDTSYEQYF
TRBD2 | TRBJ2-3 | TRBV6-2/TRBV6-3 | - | TGTGCCAGCAGAAGGCCGGGACTAGCGGGCCGTAGCACAGATACGCAGTATTTT | CASRRPGLAGRSTDTQYF
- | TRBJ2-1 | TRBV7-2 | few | TGTGCCAGCAGCTTAGTCTCTTACAATGAGCAGTTCTTC | CASSLVSYNEQFF
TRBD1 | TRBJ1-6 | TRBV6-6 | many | TGTGCCAGCAGACAACATCTGACAGGGAGGGGGAATTCACCCCTCCACTTT | CASRQHLTGRGNSPLHF
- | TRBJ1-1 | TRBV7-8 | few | TGTGCCAGCAGCTTTTACGATAACACTGAAGCTTTCTTT | CASSFYDNTEAFF
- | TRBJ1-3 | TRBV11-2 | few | TGTGCCAGCAGCTTTTATCCGGGACTTCTCGCCTCTGGAAACACCATATATTTT | CASSFYPGLLASGNTIYF
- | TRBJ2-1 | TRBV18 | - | TGTGCCAGCTCACCAACCGGCCACAATGAGCAGTTCTTC | CASSPTGHNEQFF
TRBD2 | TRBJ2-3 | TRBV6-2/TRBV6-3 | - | TGTGCCAGCAGCCCCCCAGCGGGGGCCCTTAGCACAGATACGCAGTATTTT | CASSPPAGALSTDTQYF
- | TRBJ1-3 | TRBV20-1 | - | TGCAGTGCTAGAGACTCCATTGGAAACACCATATATTTT | CSARDSIGNTIYF
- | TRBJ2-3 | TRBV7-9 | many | TGTGCCAGCAGCCCCCTGACGAGCACAGATACGCAGTATTTT | CASSPLTSTDTQYF
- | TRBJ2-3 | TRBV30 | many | TGTGCCTGGAGTTCGGGGAACGATTATACGCAGTATTTT | CAWSSGNDYTQYF
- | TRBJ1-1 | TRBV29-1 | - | TGCAGCGTGGTCACAGGGTGGGGCACTGAAGCTTTCTTT | CSVVTGWGTEAFF
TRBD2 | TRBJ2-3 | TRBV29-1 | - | TGCAGCGTTTCCGGGACGGGGGGGCCAGATACGCAGTATTTT | CSVSGTGGPDTQYF
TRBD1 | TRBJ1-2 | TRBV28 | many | TGTGCCAGCAGACGGGACAGGGGAATCTATGGCTACACCTTC | CASRRDRGIYGYTF